The next 23 T cell receptor beta chains were all read from a single sample in a study of blood T cells in healthy people across ages. PCR was performed a second time for roughly 7 to 12 cycles using a sample-barcoded 5' primer and a J-beta primer mix. TCRdb recomputed calls from the 5' RACE reads with MiXCR, one row per CDR3 protein. Of fewer than 900,000 distinct CDR3 sequences listed, approximately 39% are singletons. Sequencing was done on a sample of blood. These receptors originate from a woman aged 55-70 years in good health.

The chain is built from TRBV4-2 and TRBJ1-5; D unclear. The CDR3 extends over 13 amino acids. Germline V gene data show CDR1 as LGHNA and CDR2 as YNFKEQ. Trimming took off 0 bases at V and 6 bases at J, with 6 bases between the two ends. The CDR3 sequence: CASSQDSVQPQHF. The CDR3 DNA reads as TGTGCCAGCAGCCAAGATTCGGTTCAGCCCCAGCATTTT.

Points on this clonotype: A much larger clone differs from this one at a single base, so this may be a read error. This chain connects TRBV7-8 to TRBJ2-1; D is perhaps TRBD1 (5 bases). The ends were cut back, 1 base at V and 10 bases at J, with 20 bases in the middle. Germline loops: CDR1 SGHVS, CDR2 FQNEAQ. CDR3 size: 16 residues. The CDR3 spells CASSLGDGAVSYEQFF. In DNA form, the CDR3 reads TGTGCCAGCAGCTTAGGGGATGGGGCCGTGTCCTACGAGCAGTTCTTC.

This clonotype was recorded a few times. The chain employs TRBV12-3 or TRBV12-4 and TRBJ2-2; a possible D gene is TRBD1 (7 bases). The CDR3 is made up of 16 amino acids. Trimming shortened V by 4 bases and J by 1 base, and 13 bases separated the two germline ends. The CDR3 DNA follows: TGTGCCAGCAGTTCTGTTCAGGGGGGGAACACCGGGGAGCTGTTTTTT. It codes for CASSSVQGGNTGELFF.

The rearrangement links TRBV7-8 to TRBJ2-1; D possibly matches TRBD1 or TRBD2 (5 bases each). Germline-derived CDR1 and CDR2 are SGHVS and FQNEAQ. The CDR3 contains 13 residues. Between the trimmed V and J ends, which lost 5 bases and 12 bases, there was a span of 17 bases. This CDR3 is CASSVGVNGGQFF. Written as DNA, the CDR3 is TGTGCCAGCAGCGTAGGGGTCAATGGGGGGCAGTTCTTC. Filled out from reference TRBV7-8 and TRBJ2-1, the complete variable domain reads GAGVSQSPRYKVAKRGQDVALRCDPISGHVSLFWYQQALGQGPEFLTYFQNEAQLDKSGLPSDRFFAERPEGSVSTLKIQRTQQEDSAVYLCASSVGVNGGQFFGPGTRLTVL.

The rearrangement uses TRBV10-3 and TRBJ2-4; D not resolved. Judging by the DNA end, TRBJ2-7 fits better; the J call may be wrong. Germline V CDR1 and CDR2: ENHRY, SYGVKD. The CDR3 spans 11 residues. For the CDR3, the DNA is TGTGCCATCAGGGACGGTGTCGAGCAGTACTTC. Its translation: CAIRDGVEQYF.

The rearrangement joins TRBV28 to TRBJ2-7, with D unresolved. In germline, CDR1 is MDHEN, CDR2 SYDVKM. The V gene lost 5 bases and the J gene lost 0 bases, with 14 bases spanning the gap. This CDR3 is 15 amino acids long. As DNA, the CDR3 is TGTGCCAGCAGTATCCCTAACAGAGGCTCCTACGAGCAGTACTTC. Translating gives CASSIPNRGSYEQYF.

The V and J genes are TRBV20-1 and TRBJ2-1, with a possible D match to TRBD1 (5 bases). The CDR3 length is 14 residues. The germline CDR1 and CDR2 sequences are DFQATT and SNEGSKA (reference sequence). Trimming shortened V by 5 bases and J by 0 bases, and 11 bases separated the two germline ends. For the CDR3, the DNA is TGCAGTGCTTTTGACAGAAACTCCTACAATGAGCAGTTCTTC. Protein product: CSAFDRNSYNEQFF.

CDR3 in amino acids: CASSENQNTQYF. The CDR3 DNA sequence: TGTGCCAGCAGCGAGAATCAAAATACGCAGTATTTT. V is TRBV11-2 and J is TRBJ2-3; D gene uncertain. The CDR3 contains 12 residues. Germline CDR1 SGHAT, CDR2 FQNNGV. V was cut by 5 bases and J by 7 bases, with 10 bases left in between.

J is TRBJ2-1 and V is TRBV2, with D perhaps matching TRBD2 (6 bases). The CDR3 consists of 15 residues. CDR1 is SNHLY and CDR2 is FYNNEI in the germline V gene. Trimming cost V 1 base and J 7 bases, with 14 bases left between them. The CDR3 reads CASSEGPARGNEQFF. CDR3 nucleotide sequence: TGTGCCAGCAGTGAAGGACCAGCTCGGGGGAATGAGCAGTTCTTC.

This clonotype came up a few times. This may be a read error: a much more frequent sequence differs by one nucleotide. V is TRBV28 and J is TRBJ2-7; 7 bases align to TRBD1. Losses at the gene ends were 5 bases for V and 1 base for J; bases not matched to a gene: 5. The germline CDR1 and CDR2 sequences are MDHEN and SYDVKM. The CDR3 is 14 residues long. CDR3 sequence (DNA): TGTGCCAGCAGTACCCGGGGACAGTCCTACGAGCAGTACTTC. Amino acids: CASSTRGQSYEQYF.

The chain joins TRBV6-5 to TRBJ2-7; perhaps D is TRBD1 or TRBD2 (5 bases each). Looked up from germline, CDR1 is MNHEY and CDR2 is SVGAGI. CDR3 length equals 15 residues. Trimming took off 4 bases at V and 0 bases at J, with 13 bases between the two ends. CDR3 sequence: CASSSRDRLSYEQYF. The DNA of the CDR3 is TGTGCCAGCAGTTCCCGGGACCGACTCTCCTACGAGCAGTACTTC.

This clonotype has ten or more counts. The chain uses TRBV20-1 and TRBJ2-1; TRBD1 or TRBD2 may be the D gene (6 bases each). CDR1 and CDR2 (germline): DFQATT, SNEGSKA (reference sequence). This CDR3 has 14 residues. Trimming removed 2 bases from V and 7 bases from J, with 15 bases in between. The CDR3 here is CSARWWGAQNEQFF. Written as DNA, the CDR3 is TGCAGTGCTAGATGGTGGGGGGCGCAAAATGAGCAGTTCTTC.

Comment on this clonotype: One end of the junction does not line up with germline, which may come from a read error. The V gene is TRBV20-1, the J gene TRBJ2-1; 7 nucleotides line up with TRBD2. This CDR3 comprises 13 residues. The germline CDR1 and CDR2 sequences are DFQATT and SNEGSKA (reference sequence). Here the CDR3 reads CSAMLAAYDEQFF. The CDR3 DNA follows: TGCAGTGCTATGCTAGCGGCCTACGATGAGCAGTTCTTC.

There are a few counts of this clonotype. The chain recombines TRBV3-1 with TRBJ1-6; D is perhaps TRBD1 (5 bases). The CDR3 is 15 amino acids. V lost 0 bases and J 5 bases, leaving 8 bases between the germline ends. Germline CDR1 is LGHDT and CDR2 is YNNKEL (reference sequence). The CDR3 nucleotides are TGTGCCAGCAGCCAAGACAGGGAAGATAATTCACCCCTCCACTTT. This gives the protein CASSQDREDNSPLHF.

The chain combines TRBV28 with TRBJ1-2; maybe TRBD1 (5 bases). The V gene's germline CDR1 is MDHEN and CDR2 SYDVKM. Trimming shortened V by 6 bases and J by 1 base, and 12 bases separated the two germline ends. CDR3 length: 14 residues. The CDR3 protein is CASSPGTVNYGYTF. Here the CDR3 DNA reads TGTGCCAGCAGCCCAGGGACGGTTAACTATGGCTACACCTTC.

This chain links TRBV20-1 with TRBJ1-1; perhaps TRBD1 as D (6 bases). Germline V gene data show CDR1 as DFQATT and CDR2 as SNEGSKA (reference sequence). This CDR3 region has 13 residues. V dropped 5 bases and J dropped 5 bases, with 15 bases sitting between them. The CDR3 nucleotides read TGCAGTGCTCGACTTACAAGGGGGACTGAAGCTTTCTTT. It specifies CSARLTRGTEAFF.

The rearrangement joins TRBV6-6 to TRBJ1-5, with 7 bases aligning to TRBD1. There are 14 residues in the CDR3. Per the germline V gene, CDR1 is MNHNY and CDR2 is SVGAGI (reference sequence). V was clipped by 7 bases and J by 2 bases; unmatched bases: 5. CDR3 DNA sequence: TGTGCCAGCATCACGCAGGGGGGCAATCAGCCCCAGCATTTT. Translation gives CASITQGGNQPQHF.

This clonotype was seen repeatedly, ten times or more. This rearrangement joins TRBV4-3 to TRBJ1-2; no definite D call. The CDR3 spans 12 residues. The V gene lost 0 bases and the J gene lost 5 bases, with 4 bases spanning the gap. The germline V gene has CDR1 LGHNA and CDR2 YSLEER. The CDR3 sequence is CASSQDGYGYTF. The CDR3 region has the DNA TGCGCCAGCAGCCAAGATGGGTATGGCTACACCTTC.

Comments on this clonotype: Sequence at one end of the junction differs from germline and may be a read error. CDR3 protein: CATSRADGPRTEAFF. For the CDR3, the DNA is TGTGCTACCAGCAGAGCGGACGGCCCCCGCACTGAAGCTTTCTTT. The V and J genes are TRBV15 and TRBJ1-1; D unclear. The germline gives CDR1 LNHNV, CDR2 YYDKDF (reference sequence). CDR3 length: 15 amino acids.

This chain uses TRBV6-5 with TRBJ1-2; the D is unclear. CDR1 is MNHEY, CDR2 SVGAGI, per germline. V was trimmed by 5 bases and J by 8 bases, leaving 15 bases between them. This CDR3 spans 13 amino acids. The CDR3 DNA sequence: TGTGCCAGCAGTGACGAGGGAAGAGGAGGCTACACCTTC. Translating it yields CASSDEGRGGYTF.

The chain combines TRBV9 with TRBJ2-1, with 8 bases matching TRBD2. Germline CDR1 reads SGDLS; CDR2 reads YYNGEE. With V trimmed by 3 bases and J by 10 bases, 21 bases remained unmatched. CDR3 size: 18 residues. CDR3 coding DNA: TGTGCCAGCAGCGGGAAGGCGGTGAGAAGCGGGGGCAGTTTCGAGCAGTTCTTC. As protein: CASSGKAVRSGGSFEQFF.

With respect to this clonotype: One end of the junction varies from germline; a read error may be responsible. V and J are TRBV7-7 and TRBJ2-2, with 8 bases fitting TRBD2. Germline CDR1 SSHAT, CDR2 FNYEAQ (reference sequence). The CDR3 sequence is 17 residues long. CDR3 nucleotide sequence: TGTGCTAGCAGCTTAGTGGGCGGGAGGCGCGAGACCGGGGAGCTGTTTTTT. It translates to CASSLVGGRRETGELFF.

In this sample, this clonotype turned up a few times. The chain recombines TRBV5-1 with TRBJ2-7; 13 bases line up with TRBD2. Germline CDR1 is SGHRS and CDR2 is YFSETQ. J was trimmed by 4 bases and V by 5 bases; bases with no gene match: 6. The CDR3 is 15 amino acids. CDR3 sequence reads: CASSFWTSGGYEQYF. CDR3 in DNA: TGCGCCAGCAGTTTTTGGACTAGCGGGGGTTACGAGCAGTACTTC.